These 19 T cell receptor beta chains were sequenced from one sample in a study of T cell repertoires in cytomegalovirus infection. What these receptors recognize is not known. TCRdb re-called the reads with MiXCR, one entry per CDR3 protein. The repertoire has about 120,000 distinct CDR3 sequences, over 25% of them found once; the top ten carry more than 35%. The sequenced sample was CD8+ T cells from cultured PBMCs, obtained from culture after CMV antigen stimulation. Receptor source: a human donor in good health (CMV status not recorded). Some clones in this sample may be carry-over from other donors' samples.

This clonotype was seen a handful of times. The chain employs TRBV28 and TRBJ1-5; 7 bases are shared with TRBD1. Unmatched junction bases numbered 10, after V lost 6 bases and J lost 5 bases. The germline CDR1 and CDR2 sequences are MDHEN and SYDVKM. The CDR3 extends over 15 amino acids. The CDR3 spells CASSPSRDSYQPQHF. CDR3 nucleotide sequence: TGTGCCAGCAGCCCGAGCCGGGACAGTTATCAGCCCCAGCATTTT.

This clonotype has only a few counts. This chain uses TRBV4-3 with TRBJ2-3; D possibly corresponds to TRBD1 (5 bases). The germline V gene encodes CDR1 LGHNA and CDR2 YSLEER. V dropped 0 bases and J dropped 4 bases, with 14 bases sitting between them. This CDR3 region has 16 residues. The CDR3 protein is CASSQDQGSAADTQYF. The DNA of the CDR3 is TGCGCCAGCAGCCAAGATCAGGGATCGGCGGCAGATACGCAGTATTTT.

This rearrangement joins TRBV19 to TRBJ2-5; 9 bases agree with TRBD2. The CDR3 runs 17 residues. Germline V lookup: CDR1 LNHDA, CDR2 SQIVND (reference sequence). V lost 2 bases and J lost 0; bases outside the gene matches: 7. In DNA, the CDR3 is TGTGCCAGTAGTATACATCTAGCGGGGTATAACCAAGAGACCCAGTACTTC. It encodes CASSIHLAGYNQETQYF.

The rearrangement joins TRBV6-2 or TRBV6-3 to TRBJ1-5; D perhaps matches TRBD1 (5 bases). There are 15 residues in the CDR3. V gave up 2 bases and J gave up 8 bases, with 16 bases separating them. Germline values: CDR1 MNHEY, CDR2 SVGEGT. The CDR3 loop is CASSYGTRDWEPQHF. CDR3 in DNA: TGTGCCAGCAGTTACGGGACGAGGGACTGGGAGCCCCAGCATTTT.

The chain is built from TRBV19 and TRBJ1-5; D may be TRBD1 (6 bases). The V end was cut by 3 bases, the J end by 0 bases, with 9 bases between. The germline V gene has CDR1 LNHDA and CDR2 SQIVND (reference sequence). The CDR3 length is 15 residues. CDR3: CASSMKDSSNQPQHF. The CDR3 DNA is TGTGCCAGTAGTATGAAGGACAGTAGCAATCAGCCCCAGCATTTT.

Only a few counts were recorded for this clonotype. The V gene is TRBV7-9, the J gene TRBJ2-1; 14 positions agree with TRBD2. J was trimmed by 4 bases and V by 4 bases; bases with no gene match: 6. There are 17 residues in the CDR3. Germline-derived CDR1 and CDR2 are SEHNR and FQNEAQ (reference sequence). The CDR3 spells CASSSGTSGGPYNEQFF. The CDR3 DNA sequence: TGTGCCAGCAGCTCGGGGACTAGCGGGGGACCGTACAATGAGCAGTTCTTC.

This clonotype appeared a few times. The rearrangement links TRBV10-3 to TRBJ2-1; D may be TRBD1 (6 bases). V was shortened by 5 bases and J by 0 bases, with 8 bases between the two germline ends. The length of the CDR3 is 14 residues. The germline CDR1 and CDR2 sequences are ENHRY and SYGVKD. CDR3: CAISTGSSYNEQFF. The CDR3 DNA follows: TGTGCCATCAGTACAGGGTCCTCCTACAATGAGCAGTTCTTC.

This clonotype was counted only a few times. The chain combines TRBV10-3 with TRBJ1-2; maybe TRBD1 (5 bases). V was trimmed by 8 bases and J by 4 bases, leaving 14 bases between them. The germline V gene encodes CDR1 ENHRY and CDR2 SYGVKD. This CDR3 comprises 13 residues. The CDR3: CAIAAGTFYGYTF. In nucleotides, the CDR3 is TGTGCCATCGCCGCCGGGACCTTCTATGGCTACACCTTC.

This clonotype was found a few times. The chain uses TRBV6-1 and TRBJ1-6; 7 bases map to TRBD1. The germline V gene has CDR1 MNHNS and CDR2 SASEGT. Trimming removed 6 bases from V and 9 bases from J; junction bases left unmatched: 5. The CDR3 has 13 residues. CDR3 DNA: TGTGCCAGCAGCGACAGGGTCGGTTCACCCCTCCACTTT. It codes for CASSDRVGSPLHF.

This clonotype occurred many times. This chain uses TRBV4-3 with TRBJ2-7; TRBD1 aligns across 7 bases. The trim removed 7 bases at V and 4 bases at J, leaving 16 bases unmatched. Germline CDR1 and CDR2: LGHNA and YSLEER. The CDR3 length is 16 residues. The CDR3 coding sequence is TGCGCCAGCATATACCGAGGGGGCAAAATCTGGTACGAGCAGTACTTC. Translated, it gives CASIYRGGKIWYEQYF.

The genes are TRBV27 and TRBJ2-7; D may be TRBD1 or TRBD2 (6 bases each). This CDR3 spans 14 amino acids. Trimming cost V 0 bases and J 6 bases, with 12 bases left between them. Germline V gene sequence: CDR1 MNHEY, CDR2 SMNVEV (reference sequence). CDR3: CASSLSSGAREQYF. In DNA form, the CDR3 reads TGTGCCAGCAGTTTATCGTCGGGGGCACGCGAGCAGTACTTC.

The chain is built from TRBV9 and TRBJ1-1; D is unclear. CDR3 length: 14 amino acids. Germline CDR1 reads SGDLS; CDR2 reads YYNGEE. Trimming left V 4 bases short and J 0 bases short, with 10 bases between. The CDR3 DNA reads TGTGCCAGCAGCCCATCCTCGATGAACACTGAAGCTTTCTTT. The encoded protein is CASSPSSMNTEAFF.

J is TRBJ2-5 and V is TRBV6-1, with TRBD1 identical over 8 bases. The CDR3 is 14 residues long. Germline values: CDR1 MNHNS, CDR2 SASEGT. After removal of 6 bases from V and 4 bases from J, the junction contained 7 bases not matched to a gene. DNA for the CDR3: TGTGCCAGCAGCGACTCAGGGGGCCGAGAGACCCAGTACTTC. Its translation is CASSDSGGRETQYF.

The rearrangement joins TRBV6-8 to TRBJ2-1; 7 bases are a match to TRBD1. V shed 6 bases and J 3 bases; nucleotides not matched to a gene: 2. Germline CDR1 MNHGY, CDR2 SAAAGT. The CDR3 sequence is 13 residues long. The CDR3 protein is CASRGTDYNEQFF. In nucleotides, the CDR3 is TGTGCCAGCAGAGGGACAGACTACAATGAGCAGTTCTTC.

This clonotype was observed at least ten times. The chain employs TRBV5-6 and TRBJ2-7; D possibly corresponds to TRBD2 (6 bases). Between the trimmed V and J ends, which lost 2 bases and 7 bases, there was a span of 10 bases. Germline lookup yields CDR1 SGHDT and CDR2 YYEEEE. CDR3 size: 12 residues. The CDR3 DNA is TGTGCCAGCAGCTTTCTAGCGCGGGAGCAGTACTTC. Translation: CASSFLAREQYF.

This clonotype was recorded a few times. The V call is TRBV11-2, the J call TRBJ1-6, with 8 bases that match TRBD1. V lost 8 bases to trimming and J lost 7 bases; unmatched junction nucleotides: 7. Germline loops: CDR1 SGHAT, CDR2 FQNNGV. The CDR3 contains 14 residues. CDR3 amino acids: CASQGAGLNSPLHF. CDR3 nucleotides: TGTGCCAGCCAGGGGGCAGGGTTAAATTCACCCCTCCACTTT.

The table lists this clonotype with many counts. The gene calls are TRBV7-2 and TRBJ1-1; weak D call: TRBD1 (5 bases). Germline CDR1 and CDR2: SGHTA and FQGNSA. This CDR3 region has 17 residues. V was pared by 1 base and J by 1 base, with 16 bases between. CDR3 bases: TGTGCCAGCAGCTTAGGGGCAGGGTCCTGGGGGAACACTGAAGCTTTCTTT. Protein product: CASSLGAGSWGNTEAFF.

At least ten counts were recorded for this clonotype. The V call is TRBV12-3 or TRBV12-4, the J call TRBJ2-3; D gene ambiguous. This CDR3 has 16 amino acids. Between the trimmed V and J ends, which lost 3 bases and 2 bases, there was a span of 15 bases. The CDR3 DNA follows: TGTGCCAGCAGTTTTGATTCGACCGCTCTCACAGATACGCAGTATTTT. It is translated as CASSFDSTALTDTQYF.

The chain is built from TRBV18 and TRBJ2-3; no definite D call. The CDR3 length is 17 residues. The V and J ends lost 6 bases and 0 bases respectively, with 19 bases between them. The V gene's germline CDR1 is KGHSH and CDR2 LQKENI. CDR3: CASSPSTRGSSTDTQYF. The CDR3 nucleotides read TGTGCCAGCTCCCCCTCTACCCGTGGAAGTAGCACAGATACGCAGTATTTT.